The clone carrying this TCR beta chain was found many times. RNA transcripts gave rise to amplified TCR beta CDR3 regions. The HTBI primer set was used in a first-round RT-PCR of the TCR CDR3. One entry per CDR3 protein, called by TCRdb with MiXCR from the multiplex PCR reads. The table lists about 640,000 distinct CDR3 sequences, around 13% of them singletons. The data originate from a study of T cells in Graves' hyperthyroidism and ophthalmopathy. The CDR3 loop spans 14 amino acids. The germline V gene has CDR1 SGDLS and CDR2 YYNGEE. Trimming took off 3 bases at V and 3 bases at J, with 13 bases between the two ends.

This TCR derives from a woman between 45 and 65 years old with Graves' ophthalmopathy. Source material: blood. V usage is TRBV9 and J usage is TRBJ2-7; D is ambiguous. The CDR3 DNA is TGTGCCAGCAGCGCGGGTCTGAATAACTACGAGCAGTACTTC. Its translation is CASSAGLNNYEQYF.